This is a list of T cell receptor beta chains from one sample in a study of blood T cell repertoires in COVID-19. Method: immunoSEQ multiplex PCR; TCRdb's copy keeps in-frame clones and lacks some. The table lists approximately 130,000 clones, roughly four fifths of them singletons. Sequencing used peripheral blood. The origin of the receptors is a human donor in a cohort sampled during active COVID-19. CDR3s include the opening cysteine and the closing phenylalanine or tryptophan.

j_gene | v_gene | CDR3aa
TRBJ1-1 | TRBV30 | CAWSPGTEAFF
TRBJ1-5 | TRBV9 | CASSKGVSNQPQHF
TRBJ2-7 | TRBV30 | CAWTRDSSYEQYF
TRBJ2-7 | TRBV27 | CASRPWTGGVSYEQYF
TRBJ1-1 | TRBV4-1 | CASGGAGEAFF
TRBJ1-1 | TRBV19 | CASIGTGGLEAFF
TRBJ2-7 | TRBV6-2/TRBV6-3 | CASSYSSEQYF
TRBJ2-1 | TRBV29-1 | CSVDFRGNEQFF
TRBJ1-1 | TRBV5-6 | CASSFMGQGTTEAFF
TRBJ2-7 | TRBV2 | CASKGLVLSEQYF
TRBJ2-7 | TRBV27 | CASSLQLRGSYEQYF
TRBJ1-2 | TRBV15 | CATSKVPDSNNYGYTF
TRBJ2-7 | TRBV5-1 | CASSYLGGNEQYF
TRBJ2-7 | TRBV3-1/TRBV3-2 | CASSQGEGQFRTYEQYF
TRBJ2-6 | TRBV5-1 | CASSSTGTGGLSGANVLTF
TRBJ2-1 | TRBV27 | CASRWRDNEQFF
TRBJ2-7 | TRBV13 | CASSLRGTGVYEQYF
TRBJ1-2 | TRBV7-3 | CASSLTRDSHGTF
TRBJ2-7 | TRBV27 | CASSFEAGRYEQYF
TRBJ1-5 | TRBV30 | CAWSSGTASNQPQHF
TRBJ2-4 | TRBV6-2/TRBV6-3 | CASSRTGYENIQYF
TRBJ1-1 | TRBV5-1 | CASSRTGQPNTEAFF
TRBJ2-7 | TRBV11-1 | CASSSNRGNEQYF
TRBJ2-7 | TRBV27 | CASSYGAGPSYEQYF
TRBJ2-5 | TRBV5-1 | CASSLGTSGSGETQYF
TRBJ2-3 | TRBV4-1 | CASSQMGLSTDTQYF
TRBJ1-2 | TRBV28 | CASGPVWSPYGYTF
TRBJ1-2 | TRBV29-1 | CSVGAGTGYGYTF
TRBJ2-7 | TRBV7-8 | CASSFGQGQYEQYF
TRBJ2-7 | TRBV13 | CASSSPGLASMQYEQYF
TRBJ2-7 | TRBV5-1 | CASSLEGQRIYEQYF
TRBJ2-7 | TRBV19 | CASSPRGGEQYF
TRBJ1-1 | TRBV6-5 | CASSSWQGNTEAFF
TRBJ1-1 | TRBV14 | CASSQIGGGTEAFF
TRBJ2-7 | TRBV3-1/TRBV3-2 | CASSQDSEQYF
TRBJ2-2 | TRBV6-6 | CASSYSSGGGTGELFF
TRBJ1-4 | TRBV19 | CASSIRQGRITNEKLFF
TRBJ2-7 | TRBV11-3 | CASSLDAGYEQYF
TRBJ2-7 | TRBV28 | CASSPSADWIYEQYF
TRBJ2-1 | TRBV5-8 | CASSFVSGDNEQFF
TRBJ2-7 | TRBV18 | CASSPGGGGEYEQYF
TRBJ1-5 | TRBV27 | CASSPEGGYQPQHF
TRBJ2-7 | TRBV11-1 | CASSSVGRGSSYEQYF
TRBJ1-3 | TRBV5-4 | CASSLAGGTGNTIYF
TRBJ2-7 | TRBV30 | CAWSAQREQYF
TRBJ1-5 | TRBV2 | CASSKRGNQPQHF
TRBJ2-7 | TRBV19 | CASSPTSGYEQYF
TRBJ1-1 | TRBV6-6 | CASSYSAGQFEAFF
TRBJ1-2 | TRBV19 | CASENSGYGYTF
TRBJ1-1 | TRBV29-1 | CSVEDWGGGTEAFF
TRBJ2-7 | TRBV5-4 | CASSLRSSYEQYF
TRBJ2-1 | TRBV12-3/TRBV12-4 | CASSFGLAAEQFF
TRBJ2-7 | TRBV5-1 | CASSLGGLAGVYEQYF
TRBJ1-5 | TRBV19 | CASSRGGKDQPQHF
TRBJ2-7 | TRBV7-9 | CASSSVYEQYF
TRBJ1-4 | TRBV4-1 | CASSQTGGEKLFF
TRBJ2-7 | TRBV5-1 | CASSLLGASYEQYF